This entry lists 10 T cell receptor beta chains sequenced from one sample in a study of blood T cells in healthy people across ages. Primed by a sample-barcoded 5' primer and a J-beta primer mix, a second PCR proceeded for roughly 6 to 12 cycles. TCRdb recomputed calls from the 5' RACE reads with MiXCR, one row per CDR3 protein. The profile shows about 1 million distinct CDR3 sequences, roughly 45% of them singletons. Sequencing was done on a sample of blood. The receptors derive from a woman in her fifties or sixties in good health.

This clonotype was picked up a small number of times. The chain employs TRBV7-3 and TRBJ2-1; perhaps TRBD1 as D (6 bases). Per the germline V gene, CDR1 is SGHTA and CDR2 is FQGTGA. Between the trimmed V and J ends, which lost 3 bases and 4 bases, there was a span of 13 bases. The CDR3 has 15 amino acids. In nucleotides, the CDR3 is TGTGCCAGCAGCTTGTCCGGGACAACGTACAATGAGCAGTTCTTC. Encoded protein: CASSLSGTTYNEQFF.

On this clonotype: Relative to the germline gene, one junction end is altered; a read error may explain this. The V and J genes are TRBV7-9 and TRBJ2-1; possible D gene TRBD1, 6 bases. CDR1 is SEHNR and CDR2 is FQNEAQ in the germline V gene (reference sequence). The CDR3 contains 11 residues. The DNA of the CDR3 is TGTGCCAGCAGCCGGGACAATAAGCAGTTCTTC. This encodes CASSRDNKQFF.

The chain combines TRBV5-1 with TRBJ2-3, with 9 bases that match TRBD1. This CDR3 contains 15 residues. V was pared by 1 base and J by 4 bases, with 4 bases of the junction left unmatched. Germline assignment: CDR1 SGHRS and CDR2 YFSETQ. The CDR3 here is CASSLLGTGSDTQYF. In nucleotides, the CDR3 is TGCGCCAGCAGCTTGTTGGGGACAGGGTCAGATACGCAGTATTTT.

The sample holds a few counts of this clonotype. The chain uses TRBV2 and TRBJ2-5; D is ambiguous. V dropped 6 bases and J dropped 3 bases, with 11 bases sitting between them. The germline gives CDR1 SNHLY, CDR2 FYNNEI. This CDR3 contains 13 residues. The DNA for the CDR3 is TGTGCCAGCAGCGTAGATAGGGAAGAGACCCAGTACTTC. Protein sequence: CASSVDREETQYF. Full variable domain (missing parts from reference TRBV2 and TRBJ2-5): EPEVTQTPSHQVTQMGQEVILRCVPISNHLYFYWYRQILGQKVEFLVSFYNNEISEKSEIFDDQFSVERPDGSNFTLKIRSTKLEDSAMYFCASSVDREETQYFGPGTRLLVL.

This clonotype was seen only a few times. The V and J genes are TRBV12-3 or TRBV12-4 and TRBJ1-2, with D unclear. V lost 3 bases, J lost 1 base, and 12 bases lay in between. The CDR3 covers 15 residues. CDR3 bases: TGTGCCAGCAGTTTCGGGCAGACGTATAACTATGGCTACACCTTC. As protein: CASSFGQTYNYGYTF.

CDR3 in amino acids: CASSHGDRGHYNEQFF. CDR3 DNA: TGTGCCAGCAGCCATGGAGACAGGGGGCATTACAATGAGCAGTTCTTC. This chain connects TRBV14 to TRBJ2-1; 10 bases align to TRBD1. The V gene end was trimmed by 3 bases and the J gene end by 4 bases; junction bases not matched to a gene: 6. CDR1 and CDR2 from the germline V gene are SGHDN and FVKESK. This CDR3 is built from 16 residues.

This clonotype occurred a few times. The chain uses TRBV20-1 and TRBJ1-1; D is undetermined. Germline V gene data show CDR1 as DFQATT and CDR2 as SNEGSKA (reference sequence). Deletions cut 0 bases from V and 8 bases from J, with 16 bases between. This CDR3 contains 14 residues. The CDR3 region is CSARDRRAHGEAFF. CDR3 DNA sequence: TGCAGTGCTAGAGATCGTAGGGCGCACGGGGAAGCTTTCTTT.

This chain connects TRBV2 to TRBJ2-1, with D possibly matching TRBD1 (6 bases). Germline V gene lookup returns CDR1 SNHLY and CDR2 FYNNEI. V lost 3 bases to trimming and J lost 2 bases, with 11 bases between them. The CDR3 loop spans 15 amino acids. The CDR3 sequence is CASSEGDTTYNEQFF. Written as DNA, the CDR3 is TGTGCCAGCAGTGAGGGGGACACGACCTACAATGAGCAGTTCTTC.

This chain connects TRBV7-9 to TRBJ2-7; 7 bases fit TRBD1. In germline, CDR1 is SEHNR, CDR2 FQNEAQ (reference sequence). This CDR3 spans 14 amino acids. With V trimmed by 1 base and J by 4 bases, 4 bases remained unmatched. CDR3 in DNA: TGTGCCAGCAGCTTAGGAGTACAGGGGTACGAGCAGTACTTC. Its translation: CASSLGVQGYEQYF.

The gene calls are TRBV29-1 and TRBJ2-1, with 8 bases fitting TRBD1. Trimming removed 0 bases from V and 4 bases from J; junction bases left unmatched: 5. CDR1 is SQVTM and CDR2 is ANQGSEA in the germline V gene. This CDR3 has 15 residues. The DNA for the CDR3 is TGCAGCGTTGAAGATGGGGACAGGCCTTACAATGAGCAGTTCTTC. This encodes CSVEDGDRPYNEQFF.